The clone carrying this TCR beta chain was counted a few times. The antigen remains unidentified. Sequenced material consisted of expressed TCRB transcripts (all of the isolated RNA was reverse transcribed). The average output of naive, central memory and regulatory T cell samples was approximately 3.7 million reads. Using immunoSEQ multiplex PCR, the repertoire was profiled, and TCRdb retains in-frame clones only, with some absent. The sample consists of hundreds of thousands of clones, roughly 15% of them appearing once. This record belongs to a study of beta chain features in type 1 diabetes. Findings and limits, study-wide: TCRB repertoires of naive, central memory and Treg cells appeared more similar among patients than among healthy donors.

CDR1 MNHEY and CDR2 SVGAGI come from the germline V gene. This CDR3 spans 15 amino acids. Losses at the gene ends were 5 bases for V and 2 bases for J; bases not matched to a gene: 5. Source material: naive CD4+ T cells from blood. The chain recombines TRBV6-5 with TRBJ1-5; 8 bases are shared with TRBD1. The receptor comes from a man aged 18 to 29 in good health. Written as DNA, the CDR3 is TGTGCCAGCAGTCTCGACAGGGGAGGCAATCAGCCCCAGCATTTT. Its translation is CASSLDRGGNQPQHF.